This T cell receptor beta chain stems from a study of cytomegalovirus exposure and HLA in healthy donors. On the study more broadly: A prior study identified some 100 million unique TCR beta sequences from 200 million or so T cells.

The study, taken as a whole, reports: Rarity characterized most TCR sequences, yet some public TCRs appeared in many donors. Among the sequence variants, a highly shared cluster was likely an artifact of sequencing.

PCR used 60 Vbeta primers and 13 Jbeta primers. The table came from immunoSEQ multiplex PCR; TCRdb's copy has only in-frame clones and leaves some out. There are 150,000 to 200,000 clones in the sample; about 75% occur only once, and 2.5% to 3% lies in the top ten. This clone was counted many times. Its matching antigen is unknown. This same CDR3 is encoded by further DNA sequences in the sample. V lost 7 bases, J lost 0 bases, and 9 bases lay in between. The germline V gene encodes CDR1 MNHNY and CDR2 SVGAGI (reference sequence). The CDR3 runs 13 residues. This TCR was recovered from a woman aged 50 to 60 in good health and CMV-seropositive. The chain recombines TRBV6-6 with TRBJ1-1; no clear D gene. Source material: PBMCs. CDR3 residues: CASIQVMNTEAFF. DNA of the CDR3: TGTGCCAGCATCCAGGTGATGAACACTGAAGCTTTCTTT.